A selection of T cell receptor beta chains follows, all from one sample in a study of monozygotic twins with inflammatory bowel disease. After re-calling the 5' RACE reads, TCRdb lists one entry per CDR3 protein, DNA absent. This listing includes under 150,000 distinct CDR3 sequences. The specimen was blood. The receptor source for this set is a human donor with ulcerative colitis or Crohn's disease, or a healthy co-twin of an affected twin (not recorded which). CDR3s include the opening cysteine and the closing phenylalanine or tryptophan.

j_gene: TRBJ2-1; v_gene: TRBV5-1; CDR3aa: CASSLLTGTGYNEQFF
j_gene: TRBJ1-2; v_gene: TRBV12-3/TRBV12-4; CDR3aa: CASSLRARGKANYGYTF
j_gene: TRBJ2-5; v_gene: TRBV4-3; CDR3aa: CASSQGQAYQETQYF
j_gene: TRBJ2-2; v_gene: TRBV11-3; CDR3aa: CASSTARETGELFF
j_gene: TRBJ1-6; v_gene: TRBV12-3/TRBV12-4; CDR3aa: CASSFRGTVNSPLHF
j_gene: TRBJ1-2; v_gene: TRBV5-1; CDR3aa: CASSRSGSNYGYTF
j_gene: TRBJ1-2; v_gene: TRBV20-1; CDR3aa: CSAAGTASGYTF
j_gene: TRBJ2-1; v_gene: TRBV6-2/TRBV6-3; CDR3aa: CASRPTPGTGILYEQFF
j_gene: TRBJ1-5; v_gene: TRBV7-2; CDR3aa: CASSLQGVSNQPQHF
j_gene: TRBJ2-1; v_gene: TRBV19; CDR3aa: CASSISNPDVYNEQFF
j_gene: TRBJ1-1; v_gene: TRBV5-1; CDR3aa: CASSLDVQAEAFF
j_gene: TRBJ1-1; v_gene: TRBV24-1; CDR3aa: CATSDGVGAFF
j_gene: TRBJ2-2; v_gene: TRBV5-1; CDR3aa: CASSSSTGDYLNLATGELFF
j_gene: TRBJ2-7; v_gene: TRBV9; CDR3aa: CASSPRAGAGEEADEQYF
j_gene: TRBJ2-2; v_gene: TRBV4-1; CDR3aa: CASSLSRSSTGELFF
j_gene: TRBJ2-7; v_gene: TRBV5-1; CDR3aa: CASSWGSPDEQYF
j_gene: TRBJ2-5; v_gene: TRBV7-6; CDR3aa: CASSSGLAGGYQETQYF
j_gene: TRBJ1-6; v_gene: TRBV25-1; CDR3aa: CASSPDRVSPLHF
j_gene: TRBJ2-3; v_gene: TRBV2; CDR3aa: CARGASVTDTQYF
j_gene: TRBJ1-1; v_gene: TRBV25-1; CDR3aa: CASSPGLGTNTEAFF
j_gene: TRBJ2-2; v_gene: TRBV5-4; CDR3aa: CASSWTVGTGELFF
j_gene: TRBJ1-1; v_gene: TRBV5-1; CDR3aa: CASSLAQGNTEAFF
j_gene: TRBJ2-7; v_gene: TRBV7-9; CDR3aa: CASGRTGLSYEQYF
j_gene: TRBJ2-3; v_gene: TRBV5-1; CDR3aa: CASSPAWLAGTDTQYF
j_gene: TRBJ1-3; v_gene: TRBV20-1; CDR3aa: CSAQLSRSRSGNTIYF
j_gene: TRBJ2-2; v_gene: TRBV12-3/TRBV12-4; CDR3aa: CANGRGAGELFF
j_gene: TRBJ1-6; v_gene: TRBV12-3/TRBV12-4; CDR3aa: CASMSRRSSYNSPLHF
j_gene: TRBJ1-6; v_gene: TRBV7-6; CDR3aa: CASTGQGFNSPLHF
j_gene: TRBJ1-4; v_gene: TRBV18; CDR3aa: CATCGGINEKLFF
j_gene: TRBJ2-5; v_gene: TRBV9; CDR3aa: CASSVDPGGHSVRKTQYF
j_gene: TRBJ2-5; v_gene: TRBV6-2/TRBV6-3; CDR3aa: CASRPTHIIQETQYF
j_gene: TRBJ1-6; v_gene: TRBV7-9; CDR3aa: CASSSLDRGNSPLHF
j_gene: TRBJ2-3; v_gene: TRBV6-4; CDR3aa: CASSVRGGSTDTQYF
j_gene: TRBJ2-1; v_gene: TRBV20-1; CDR3aa: CSVREGALYNEQFF
j_gene: TRBJ2-7; v_gene: TRBV12-3/TRBV12-4; CDR3aa: CASNLGGGSYEQYF
j_gene: TRBJ1-2; v_gene: TRBV7-8; CDR3aa: CASSSIQGDFNYGYTF
j_gene: TRBJ1-3; v_gene: TRBV29-1; CDR3aa: CSASALSGNTIYF
j_gene: TRBJ1-4; v_gene: TRBV7-9; CDR3aa: CASSAPYPSTNEKLFF
j_gene: TRBJ2-1; v_gene: TRBV5-5; CDR3aa: CASSVNYRVDEQFF
j_gene: TRBJ2-3; v_gene: TRBV5-1; CDR3aa: CASRSSTDTQYF
j_gene: TRBJ2-7; v_gene: TRBV5-6; CDR3aa: CASSQRVEQYF
j_gene: TRBJ2-1; v_gene: TRBV20-1; CDR3aa: CSARLEGAVDNEQFF
j_gene: TRBJ2-6; v_gene: TRBV5-1; CDR3aa: CASSYGDSLSGANVLTF
j_gene: TRBJ1-5; v_gene: TRBV5-1; CDR3aa: CASSYTGTSDQPQHF
j_gene: TRBJ2-5; v_gene: TRBV7-2; CDR3aa: CASRFAGVETQYF
j_gene: TRBJ1-3; v_gene: TRBV30; CDR3aa: CAWDPTGFGNTIYF
j_gene: TRBJ2-6; v_gene: TRBV5-4; CDR3aa: CASSLEARPTRSGANVLTF
j_gene: TRBJ2-7; v_gene: TRBV5-1; CDR3aa: CASRAGTVVYEQYF
j_gene: TRBJ2-3; v_gene: TRBV5-1; CDR3aa: CASSFSGGAADTQYF
j_gene: TRBJ2-3; v_gene: TRBV6-1; CDR3aa: CASSRLASGTDTQYF
j_gene: TRBJ2-7; v_gene: TRBV7-2; CDR3aa: CASSFSLVGSYEHYF
j_gene: TRBJ2-7; v_gene: TRBV20-1; CDR3aa: CSARHSGEQYF
j_gene: TRBJ1-1; v_gene: TRBV19; CDR3aa: CASSERGGTEAFF
j_gene: TRBJ1-6; v_gene: TRBV5-1; CDR3aa: CASSLGQIYNSPLHF
j_gene: TRBJ2-5; v_gene: TRBV12-3/TRBV12-4; CDR3aa: CASSYWGAGETQYF
j_gene: TRBJ2-2; v_gene: TRBV5-1; CDR3aa: CASSAGTGYTGELFF
j_gene: TRBJ1-5; v_gene: TRBV20-1; CDR3aa: CSARGETGRPFANQPQHF
j_gene: TRBJ2-3; v_gene: TRBV5-4; CDR3aa: CASNAFGLGRKDTQYF
j_gene: TRBJ2-7; v_gene: TRBV20-1; CDR3aa: CSISRVDEQYF
j_gene: TRBJ2-3; v_gene: TRBV5-1; CDR3aa: CASSLATDTQYF